This TCR beta chain was recovered during a study of glioma-infiltrating T cells after dendritic cell vaccination. The protocol was immunoSEQ multiplex PCR, while the TCRdb copy is restricted to in-frame clones and leaves out a portion. The sample consists of some 99,000 clones, roughly 80% of them appearing once. V was pared by 10 bases and J by 7 bases, with 10 bases between. Per the germline V gene, CDR1 is MDHEN and CDR2 is SYDVKM. The CDR3 extends over 10 amino acids. Time point reported: after dendritic cell vaccination, including at tumor progression/relapse. This specimen consisted of blood, obtained after dendritic cell vaccination. The rearrangement uses TRBV28 and TRBJ1-2, with D uncertain. This sequence was found in a human donor with glioblastoma. This CDR3 reads CATYAVGYTF. CDR3 in DNA: TGTGCCACTTACGCGGTTGGCTACACCTTC.